The clone carrying this T cell receptor beta chain occurred a few times. Documented treatment: around 19 received Ad26.COV2.S at low or high dose, single or two shots; five or six received placebo; per-sample allocation not given. Samples came from day 63 after the first vaccine or placebo injection. The data were obtained in a study of Ad26.COV2.S vaccination and SARS-CoV-2 variants. Trimming took 8 bases from V and 6 from J, leaving 16 bases between them. Germline lookup yields CDR1 MNHNY and CDR2 SVGAGI (reference sequence). The CDR3 contains 14 residues. The method was immunoSEQ multiplex PCR; TCRdb's version includes in-frame clones alone and lacks a portion of them. Of some 320,000 clones listed, 86% are singletons.

This clonotype originated in a person aged 18-60 years who received the Ad26.COV2.S COVID-19 vaccine or a placebo. This material consisted of peripheral blood, taken in a trial of Ad26.COV2.S vaccine versus placebo. The chain is built from TRBV6-6 and TRBJ2-2; a possible D gene is TRBD1 (6 bases). The CDR3: CASCGTTYPGELFF. In DNA form, the CDR3 reads TGTGCCAGCTGTGGGACAACATATCCCGGGGAGCTGTTTTTT.